This T cell receptor beta chain comes out of a study of shared clonotypes between healthy human individuals. Germline values: CDR1 MNHEY, CDR2 SVGAGI. This CDR3 contains 15 residues. The ends were cut back, 6 bases at V and 4 bases at J, with 18 bases in the middle. Template amounts of 250 to 350 ng DNA, approximately 30,000 T cell genomes, were employed in unsorted PBMC replicate PCRs. The assay was immunoSEQ multiplex PCR, and TCRdb's table has in-frame clones only and misses some. The sample has about 490,000 clones, around 80% seen once. The V and J genes are TRBV6-5 and TRBJ2-5; the D gene is possibly TRBD1 (5 bases). This TCR was recovered from a woman aged 40 to 50 in good health. Some clones in this sample may be carry-over from other donors' samples. Sequencing was done on a sample of PBMCs. Here the CDR3 DNA reads TGTGCCAGCAGCTACACGCAGGGCCGGACAGAGACCCAGTACTTC. Translated, it gives CASSYTQGRTETQYF.